The 8 T cell receptor beta chains given below trace back to one sample, sequenced in a study of OX40 agonist ivuxolimab in advanced cancers. The table came from immunoSEQ multiplex PCR; TCRdb's copy has only in-frame clones and leaves some out. The sample has some 90,000 clones, around 90% seen once; the top ten hold 0.33%. Sequenced material: CD4+ or CD8+ T cells sorted from blood, taken in a trial of the OX40 agonist ivuxolimab. All receptors derive from an adult with an advanced solid tumor such as melanoma, head and neck, liver or kidney cancer.

The chain carries TRBV7-2 and TRBJ2-2, with D possibly being TRBD1 (6 bases). Germline V gene sequence: CDR1 SGHTA, CDR2 FQGNSA. V was cut by 0 bases and J by 1 base, with 9 bases left in between. This CDR3 region has 16 residues. The CDR3 DNA sequence: TGTGCCAGCAGCTTAGCGGGGACAAAGAACACCGGGGAGCTGTTTTTT. This encodes CASSLAGTKNTGELFF.

The V gene is TRBV5-1, the J gene TRBJ1-2; maybe TRBD1 (5 bases). This CDR3 is 14 amino acids long. From germline, CDR1 is SGHRS and CDR2 YFSETQ. V lost 0 bases, J lost 5 bases, and 11 bases lay in between. The CDR3 is CASSLGGKLYGYTF. In nucleotides, the CDR3 is TGCGCCAGCAGCTTGGGGGGGAAACTATATGGCTACACCTTC.

The chain carries TRBV29-1 and TRBJ2-3; TRBD2 agrees at 12 bases. V lost 4 bases to trimming and J lost 5 bases; unmatched junction nucleotides: 10. The CDR3 has 16 amino acids. Germline V gene lookup returns CDR1 SQVTM and CDR2 ANQGSEA. In DNA, the CDR3 is TGCAGCGTTGCGGTACTAGCGGGAGGCGGGAGAGATACGCAGTATTTT. The encoded protein is CSVAVLAGGGRDTQYF.

Only a few counts were recorded for this clone. The chain has TRBV4-2 and TRBJ2-5; maybe TRBD2 (7 bases). This CDR3 is 14 amino acids long. V lost 0 bases and J 7 bases, leaving 12 bases between the germline ends. CDR1 is LGHNA, CDR2 YNFKEQ, per germline. The CDR3 here is CASSQERGHGTQYF. The CDR3, as DNA: TGTGCCAGCAGCCAAGAGCGGGGGCACGGGACCCAGTACTTC.

This chain uses TRBV11-3 with TRBJ2-5; unclear D gene. CDR3 length: 15 residues. Looked up from germline, CDR1 is SGHNT and CDR2 is YENEEA. Trimming stripped 5 bases from V and 0 bases from J, with 13 bases between. The CDR3 loop reads CASSPGVMYQETQYF. The DNA for the CDR3 is TGTGCCAGCAGCCCTGGGGTGATGTACCAAGAGACCCAGTACTTC.

This clone was counted a few times. This chain uses TRBV2 with TRBJ1-2; TRBD1 is a possible D gene (5 bases). This CDR3 comprises 12 residues. Trimming removed 7 bases at V and 1 base at J, with 7 bases between. Germline V CDR1 and CDR2: SNHLY, FYNNEI. The DNA of the CDR3 is TGTGCCAGCAAACAGGTTAACTATGGCTACACCTTC. It encodes CASKQVNYGYTF.

The chain carries TRBV5-1 and TRBJ2-7; D gene unclear. CDR1 is SGHRS, CDR2 YFSETQ, per germline. V was pared by 4 bases and J by 4 bases, with 15 bases between. The CDR3 totals 14 residues. The CDR3, as DNA: TGCGCCAGCAGCCTTCCTTCGGATCGATACGAGCAGTACTTC. Its protein product is CASSLPSDRYEQYF.

The chain uses TRBV11-2 and TRBJ2-7; 9 positions agree with TRBD1. V lost 4 bases, J lost 5 bases, and 6 bases stayed unmatched. Germline assignment: CDR1 SGHAT and CDR2 FQNNGV. The CDR3 totals 14 residues. The CDR3 nucleotides are TGTGCCAGCAGCTGGGGACAGGGTCTACACGAGCAGTACTTC. Translated: CASSWGQGLHEQYF.